This T cell receptor beta chain was obtained from a study of OX40 agonist ivuxolimab in advanced cancers. Whole-study context: Aged about 23 to 90 with a mean of approximately 57 years, they were 75% to 85% male. Partial responses were achieved by three patients: one hepatocellular carcinoma, two cutaneous melanoma.

Germline-derived CDR1 and CDR2 are SGHRS and YFSETQ. The CDR3 extends over 12 amino acids. Trimming stripped 4 bases from V and 7 bases from J, with 10 bases between. Here immunoSEQ multiplex PCR was the method, and the copy in TCRdb shows in-frame clones only, minus some. Among 75,000 to 100,000 clones listed, approximately 80% were seen once. This sequence joins TRBV5-1 and TRBJ2-3; no firm D call. This receptor was taken from an adult with an advanced solid tumor such as melanoma, head and neck, liver or kidney cancer. The material sequenced was CD4+ or CD8+ T cells sorted from blood, taken in a trial of the OX40 agonist ivuxolimab. The CDR3 DNA is TGCGCCAGCAGCCTTGGGGATCATACGCAGTATTTT. Amino acids: CASSLGDHTQYF.